The TCR beta chain under discussion was sequenced for a study of post-analysis software for immune sequencing data. Whole-study results and caveats: Elevated frequency relative to controls characterized roughly 5 TRBV segments in patients, TRBV5-6, TRBV5-1 and TRBV20-1 among them.

About this clonotype: The antigen is unknown.

Presence of unique molecular identifiers characterized the TCR beta cDNA libraries. TCRdb called the PCR reads again in MiXCR, with one record for every CDR3 protein. The sample contains around 400,000 distinct CDR3 sequences, approximately 37% of which appear only once. Germline V gives CDR1 LNHNV, CDR2 YYDKDF (reference sequence). Trimming removed 0 bases from V and 6 bases from J, with 12 bases in between. This CDR3 comprises 14 residues. Sequencing input: blood. The chain joins TRBV15 to TRBJ2-7; tentatively, D is TRBD1 (6 bases). This clonotype was sampled from a girl under 10 years old with multiple sclerosis. The CDR3, as DNA: TGTGCCACCAGCAGAGACAGGGGAGACCTCGAGCAGTACTTC. It yields the protein CATSRDRGDLEQYF.